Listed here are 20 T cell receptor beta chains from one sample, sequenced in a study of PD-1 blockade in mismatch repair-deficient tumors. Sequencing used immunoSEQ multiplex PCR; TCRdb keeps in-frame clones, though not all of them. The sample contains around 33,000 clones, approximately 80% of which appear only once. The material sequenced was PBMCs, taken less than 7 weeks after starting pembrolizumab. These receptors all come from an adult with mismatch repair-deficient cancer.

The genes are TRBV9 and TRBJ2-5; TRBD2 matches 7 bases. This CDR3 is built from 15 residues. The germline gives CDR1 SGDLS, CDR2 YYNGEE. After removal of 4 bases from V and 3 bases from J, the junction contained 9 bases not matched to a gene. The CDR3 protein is CASSPTRGGEETQYF. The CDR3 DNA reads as TGTGCCAGCAGCCCAACGAGGGGAGGGGAAGAGACCCAGTACTTC.

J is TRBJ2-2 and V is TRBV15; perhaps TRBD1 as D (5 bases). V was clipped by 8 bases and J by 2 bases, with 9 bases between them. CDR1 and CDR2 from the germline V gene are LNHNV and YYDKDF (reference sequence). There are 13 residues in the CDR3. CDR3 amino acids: CATGARNTGELFF. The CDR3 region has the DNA TGTGCCACCGGGGCTAGAAACACCGGGGAGCTGTTTTTT.

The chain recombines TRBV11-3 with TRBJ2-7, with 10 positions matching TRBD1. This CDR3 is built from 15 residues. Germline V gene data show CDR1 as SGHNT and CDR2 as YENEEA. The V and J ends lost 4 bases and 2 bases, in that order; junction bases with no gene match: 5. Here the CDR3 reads CASSYRDRGPYEQYF. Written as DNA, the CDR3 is TGTGCCAGCAGCTACCGGGACAGGGGCCCCTACGAGCAGTACTTC.

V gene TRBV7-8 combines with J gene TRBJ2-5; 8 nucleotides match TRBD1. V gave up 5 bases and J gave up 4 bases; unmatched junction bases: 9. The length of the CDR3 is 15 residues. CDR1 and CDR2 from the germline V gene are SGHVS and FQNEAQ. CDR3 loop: CASSGSGGFLETQYF. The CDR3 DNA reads TGTGCCAGCAGCGGGTCAGGGGGCTTTTTAGAGACCCAGTACTTC.

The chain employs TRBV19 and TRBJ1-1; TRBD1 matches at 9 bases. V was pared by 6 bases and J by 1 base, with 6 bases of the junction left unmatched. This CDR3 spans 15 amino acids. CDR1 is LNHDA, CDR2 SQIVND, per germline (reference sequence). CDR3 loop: CASRTGGARNTEAFF. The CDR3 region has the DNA TGTGCCAGTAGAACAGGGGGCGCGAGGAACACTGAAGCTTTCTTT.

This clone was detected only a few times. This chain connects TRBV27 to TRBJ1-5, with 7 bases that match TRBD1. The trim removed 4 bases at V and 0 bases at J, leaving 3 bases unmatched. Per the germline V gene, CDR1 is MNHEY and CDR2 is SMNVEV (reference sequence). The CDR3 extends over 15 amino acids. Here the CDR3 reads CASSSGGYSNQPQHF. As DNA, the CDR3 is TGTGCCAGCAGTTCAGGGGGTTATAGCAATCAGCCCCAGCATTTT.

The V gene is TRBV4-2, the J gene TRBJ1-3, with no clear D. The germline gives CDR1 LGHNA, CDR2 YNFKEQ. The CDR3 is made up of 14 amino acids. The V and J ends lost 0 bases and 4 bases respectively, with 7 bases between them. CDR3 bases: TGTGCCAGCAGCCAAGATCCGGGAGGAAACACCATATATTTT. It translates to CASSQDPGGNTIYF.

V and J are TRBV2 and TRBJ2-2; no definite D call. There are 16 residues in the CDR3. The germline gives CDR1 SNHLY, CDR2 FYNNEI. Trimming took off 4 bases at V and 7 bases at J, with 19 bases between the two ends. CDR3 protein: CASSARPGSRSGELFF. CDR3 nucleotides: TGTGCCAGCAGTGCTAGACCCGGGTCCCGTAGCGGGGAGCTGTTTTTT. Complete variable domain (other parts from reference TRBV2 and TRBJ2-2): EPEVTQTPSHQVTQMGQEVILRCVPISNHLYFYWYRQILGQKVEFLVSFYNNEISEKSEIFDDQFSVERPDGSNFTLKIRSTKLEDSAMYFCASSARPGSRSGELFFGEGSRLTVL.

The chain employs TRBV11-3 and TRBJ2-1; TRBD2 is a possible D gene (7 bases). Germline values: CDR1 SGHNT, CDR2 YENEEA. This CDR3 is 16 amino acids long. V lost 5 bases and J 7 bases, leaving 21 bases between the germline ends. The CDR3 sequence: CASSEGGTEWLNEQFF. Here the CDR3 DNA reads TGTGCCAGCAGCGAGGGGGGGACTGAGTGGCTGAATGAGCAGTTCTTC.

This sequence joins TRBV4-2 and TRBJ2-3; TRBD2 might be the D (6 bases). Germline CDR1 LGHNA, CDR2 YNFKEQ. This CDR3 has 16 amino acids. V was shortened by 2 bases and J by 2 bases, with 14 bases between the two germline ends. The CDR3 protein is CASSQTGTALTDTQYF. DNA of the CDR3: TGTGCCAGCAGCCAAACCGGGACTGCGCTCACAGATACGCAGTATTTT.

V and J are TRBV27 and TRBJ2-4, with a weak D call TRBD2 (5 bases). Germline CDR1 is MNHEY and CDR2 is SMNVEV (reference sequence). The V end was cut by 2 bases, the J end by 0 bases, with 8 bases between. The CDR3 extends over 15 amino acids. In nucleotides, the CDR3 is TGTGCCAGCAGTTTACTAGCAGTAGCCAAAAACATTCAGTACTTC. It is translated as CASSLLAVAKNIQYF.

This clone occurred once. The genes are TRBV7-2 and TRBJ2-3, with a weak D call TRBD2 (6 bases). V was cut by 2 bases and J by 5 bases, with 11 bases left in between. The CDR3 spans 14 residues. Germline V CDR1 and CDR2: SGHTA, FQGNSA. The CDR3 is CASSLRLDGDTQYF. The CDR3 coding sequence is TGTGCCAGCAGCTTAAGACTAGACGGAGATACGCAGTATTTT.

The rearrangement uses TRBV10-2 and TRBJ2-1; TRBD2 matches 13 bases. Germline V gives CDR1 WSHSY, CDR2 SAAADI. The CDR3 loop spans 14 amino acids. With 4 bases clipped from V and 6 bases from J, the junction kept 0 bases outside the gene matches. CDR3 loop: CASSGTSGSNEQFF. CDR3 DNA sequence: TGCGCCAGCAGTGGGACTAGCGGGAGCAATGAGCAGTTCTTC.

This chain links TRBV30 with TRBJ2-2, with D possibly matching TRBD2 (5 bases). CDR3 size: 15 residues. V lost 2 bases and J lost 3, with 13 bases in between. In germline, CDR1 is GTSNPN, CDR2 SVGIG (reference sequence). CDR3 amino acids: CAWSPRTRDTGELFF. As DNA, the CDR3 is TGTGCCTGGAGTCCTCGTACTAGGGACACCGGGGAGCTGTTTTTT.

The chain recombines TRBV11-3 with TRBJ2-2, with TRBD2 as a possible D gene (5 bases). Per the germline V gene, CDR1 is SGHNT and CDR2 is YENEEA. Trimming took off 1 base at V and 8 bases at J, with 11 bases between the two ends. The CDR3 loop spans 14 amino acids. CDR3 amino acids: CASSLGGSEGELFF. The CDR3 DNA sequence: TGTGCCAGCAGCTTAGGAGGGTCAGAAGGGGAGCTGTTTTTT.

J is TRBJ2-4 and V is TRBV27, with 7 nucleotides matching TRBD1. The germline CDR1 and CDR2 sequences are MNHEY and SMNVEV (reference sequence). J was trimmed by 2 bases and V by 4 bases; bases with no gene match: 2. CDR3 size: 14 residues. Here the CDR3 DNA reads TGTGCCAGCAGTTACAGGGGTACCAAAAACATTCAGTACTTC. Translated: CASSYRGTKNIQYF.

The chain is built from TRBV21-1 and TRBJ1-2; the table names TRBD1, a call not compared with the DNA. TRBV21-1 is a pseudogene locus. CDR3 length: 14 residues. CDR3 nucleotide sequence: TGTGACCGGGAGGACAGGGGCCTTAACTATGGCTACACCTTC. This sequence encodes CDREDRGLNYGYTF.

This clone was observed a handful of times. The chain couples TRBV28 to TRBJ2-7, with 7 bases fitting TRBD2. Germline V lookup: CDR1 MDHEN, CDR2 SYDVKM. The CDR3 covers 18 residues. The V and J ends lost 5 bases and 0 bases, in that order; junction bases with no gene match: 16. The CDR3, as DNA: TGTGCCAGCAGTCACTCGGGGATAGCGGGTTTAAGCTCCTACGAGCAGTACTTC. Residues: CASSHSGIAGLSSYEQYF.

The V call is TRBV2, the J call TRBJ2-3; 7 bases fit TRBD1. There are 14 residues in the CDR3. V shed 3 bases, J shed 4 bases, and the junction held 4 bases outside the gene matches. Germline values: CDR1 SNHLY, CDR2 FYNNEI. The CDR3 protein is CASSEDRWPDTQYF. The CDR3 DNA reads TGTGCCAGCAGTGAGGACAGGTGGCCAGATACGCAGTATTTT.

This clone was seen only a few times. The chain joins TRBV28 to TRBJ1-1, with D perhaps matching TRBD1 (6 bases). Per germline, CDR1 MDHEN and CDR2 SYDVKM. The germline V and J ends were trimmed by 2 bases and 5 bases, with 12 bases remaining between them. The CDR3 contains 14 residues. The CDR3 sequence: CASSLGQLFTEAFF. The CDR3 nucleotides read TGTGCCAGCAGTTTAGGACAGCTTTTTACTGAAGCTTTCTTT.